This T cell receptor (beta chain) was sequenced during a study of a mutant IDH1 vaccine in newly diagnosed glioma. Assay used: immunoSEQ multiplex PCR; TCRdb lists only in-frame clones, some missing. Of under 35,000 clones listed, roughly four fifths are singletons. CDR3 size: 14 residues. From germline, CDR1 is SGHNT and CDR2 YYREEE (reference sequence). V gave up 0 bases and J gave up 1 base, with 5 bases separating them. Documented time point: week 35, safety follow-up. Vaccination used 300 ug of mutant IDH1 20-mer peptide per dose, with topical imiquimod. About this clone itself: Its antigen remains unidentified.

V usage is TRBV5-4 and J usage is TRBJ2-4, with D perhaps matching TRBD1 (5 bases). Specimen: PBMCs, collected from a glioma patient whose treatment included an IDH1 peptide vaccine. The TCR was taken from a man aged 45 to 65 with glioma. The CDR3: CASSLDRAKNIQYF. CDR3 nucleotides: TGTGCCAGCAGCTTGGACAGGGCCAAAAACATTCAGTACTTC.